The 4 T cell receptor beta chains reported below all come from one sample, sequenced in a study of T cells in Graves' hyperthyroidism and ophthalmopathy. The TCR beta CDR3 regions underwent amplification using RNA transcripts as the source. The HTBI set primed first-round TCR CDR3 RT-PCR. TCRdb recomputed calls from the multiplex PCR reads with MiXCR, one row per CDR3 protein. The table shows around 600,000 distinct CDR3 sequences, with approximately 14% occurring only once. Sequenced input: blood. The origin of the receptors is a woman aged 25 to 45 with Graves' hyperthyroidism.

This clonotype was detected ten times or more. The chain couples TRBV12-3 or TRBV12-4 to TRBJ2-5, with D possibly being TRBD2 (6 bases). The CDR3 covers 15 residues. Trimming cost V 6 bases and J 5 bases, with 19 bases left between them. The CDR3 DNA sequence: TGTGCCAGCAGACCCAGGACTAACCGTCTTGAGACCCAGTACTTC. This translates into CASRPRTNRLETQYF.

This clonotype has at least ten counts. V gene TRBV5-1 combines with J gene TRBJ2-7, with 10 bases that match TRBD1. Germline CDR1 reads SGHRS; CDR2 reads YFSETQ. The CDR3 has 17 residues. V gave up 0 bases and J gave up 6 bases; unmatched junction bases: 12. CDR3 nucleotides: TGCGCCAGCAGCTTGGCATACACCGGGACAGGGGAAGTCGAGCAGTACTTC. This gives the protein CASSLAYTGTGEVEQYF.

The chain combines TRBV3-1 with TRBJ2-7; 7 nucleotides align to TRBD2. Per the germline V gene, CDR1 is LGHDT and CDR2 is YNNKEL (reference sequence). This CDR3 comprises 12 residues. Trimming cost V 4 bases and J 9 bases; bases outside gene matches: 6. The CDR3: CASSPPSGGQYF. In DNA, the CDR3 is TGTGCCAGCAGCCCGCCTAGCGGCGGGCAGTACTTC.

There are many counts of this clonotype. The genes are TRBV15 and TRBJ2-2; D unresolved. V was clipped by 0 bases and J by 5 bases, with 13 bases between them. The CDR3 spans 16 residues. Germline CDR1 LNHNV, CDR2 YYDKDF (reference sequence). The CDR3, as DNA: TGTGCCACCAGCAGAGATATACTGGGCTGGACCGGGGAGCTGTTTTTT. It specifies CATSRDILGWTGELFF.